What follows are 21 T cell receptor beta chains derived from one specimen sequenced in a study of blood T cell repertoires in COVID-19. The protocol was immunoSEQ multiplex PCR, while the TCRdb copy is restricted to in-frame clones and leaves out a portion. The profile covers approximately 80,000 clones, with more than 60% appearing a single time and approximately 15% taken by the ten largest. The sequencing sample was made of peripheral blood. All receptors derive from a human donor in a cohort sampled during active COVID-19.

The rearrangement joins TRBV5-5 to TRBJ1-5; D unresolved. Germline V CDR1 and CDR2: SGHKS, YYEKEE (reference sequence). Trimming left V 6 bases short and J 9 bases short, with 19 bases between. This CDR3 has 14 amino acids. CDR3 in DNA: TGTGCCAGCACCCTAAACTCAGGAACACGGCCCCAGCATTTT. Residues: CASTLNSGTRPQHF.

The CDR3 DNA sequence: TGCGCCAGCAGCCAAGAACGGGACAGGGACATTCAGTACTTC. Amino acid sequence: CASSQERDRDIQYF. The V gene is TRBV4-1, the J gene TRBJ2-4; the match to TRBD1 covers 9 bases. V dropped 0 bases and J dropped 8; count of bases not matched to a gene: 2. CDR3 length: 14 residues. Germline CDR1 is MGHRA and CDR2 is YSYEKL.

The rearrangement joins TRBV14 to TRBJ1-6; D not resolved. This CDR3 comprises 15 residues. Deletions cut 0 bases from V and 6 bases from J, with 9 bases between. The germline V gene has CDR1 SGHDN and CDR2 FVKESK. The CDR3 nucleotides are TGTGCCAGCAGCCAAGATGGGAGTGGTAATTCACCCCTCCACTTT. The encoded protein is CASSQDGSGNSPLHF.

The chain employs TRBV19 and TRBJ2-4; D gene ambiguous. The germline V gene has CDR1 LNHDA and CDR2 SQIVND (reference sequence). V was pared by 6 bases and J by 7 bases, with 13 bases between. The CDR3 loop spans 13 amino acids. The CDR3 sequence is CASRKPAGNIQYF. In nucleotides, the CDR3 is TGTGCCAGTAGAAAACCGGCCGGGAACATTCAGTACTTC.

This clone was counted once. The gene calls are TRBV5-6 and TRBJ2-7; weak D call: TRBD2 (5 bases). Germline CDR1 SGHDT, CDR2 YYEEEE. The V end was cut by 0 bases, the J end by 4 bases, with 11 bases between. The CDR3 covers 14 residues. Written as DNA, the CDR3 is TGTGCCAGCAGCTTGGTAGCAGGCGGGTACGAGCAGTACTTC. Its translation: CASSLVAGGYEQYF. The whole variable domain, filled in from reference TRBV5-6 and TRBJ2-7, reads DAGVTQSPTHLIKTRGQQVTLRCSPKSGHDTVSWYQQALGQGPQFIFQYYEEEERQRGNFPDRFSGHQFPNYSSELNVNALLLGDSALYLCASSLVAGGYEQYFGPGTRLTVT.

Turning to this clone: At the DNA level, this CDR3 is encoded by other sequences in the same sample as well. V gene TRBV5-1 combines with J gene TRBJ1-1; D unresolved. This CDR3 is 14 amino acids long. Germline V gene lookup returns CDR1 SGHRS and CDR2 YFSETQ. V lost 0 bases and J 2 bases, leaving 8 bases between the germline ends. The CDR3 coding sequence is TGCGCCAGCAGCTTGGGGCAGGTAAACACTGAAGCTTTCTTT. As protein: CASSLGQVNTEAFF.

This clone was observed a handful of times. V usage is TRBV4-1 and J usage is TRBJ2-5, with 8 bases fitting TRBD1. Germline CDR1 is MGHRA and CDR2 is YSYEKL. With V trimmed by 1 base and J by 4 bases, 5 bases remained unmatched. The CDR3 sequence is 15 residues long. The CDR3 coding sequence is TGCGCCAGCAGCCAAGTGTCAGGGGGCTCAGAGACCCAGTACTTC. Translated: CASSQVSGGSETQYF.

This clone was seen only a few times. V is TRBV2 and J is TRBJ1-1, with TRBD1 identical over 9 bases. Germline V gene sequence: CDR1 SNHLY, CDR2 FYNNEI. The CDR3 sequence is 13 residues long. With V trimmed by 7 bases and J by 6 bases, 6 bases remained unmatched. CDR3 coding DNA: TGTGCCAGCAAGGGGACAGGGTTCTCTGAAGCTTTCTTT. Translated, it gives CASKGTGFSEAFF.

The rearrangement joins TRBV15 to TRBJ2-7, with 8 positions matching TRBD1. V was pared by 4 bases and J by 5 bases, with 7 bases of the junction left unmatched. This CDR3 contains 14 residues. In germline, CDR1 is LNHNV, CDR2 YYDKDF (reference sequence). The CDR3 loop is CATSTPQGAHEQYF. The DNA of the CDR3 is TGTGCCACCAGCACCCCGCAGGGGGCTCACGAGCAGTACTTC.

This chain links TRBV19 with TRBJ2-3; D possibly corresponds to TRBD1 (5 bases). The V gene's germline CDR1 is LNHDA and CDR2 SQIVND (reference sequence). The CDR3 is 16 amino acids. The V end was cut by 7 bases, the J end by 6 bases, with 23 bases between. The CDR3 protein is CASTEEWTLSPDTQYF. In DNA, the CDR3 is TGTGCCAGTACCGAGGAGTGGACACTTTCTCCCGATACGCAGTATTTT.

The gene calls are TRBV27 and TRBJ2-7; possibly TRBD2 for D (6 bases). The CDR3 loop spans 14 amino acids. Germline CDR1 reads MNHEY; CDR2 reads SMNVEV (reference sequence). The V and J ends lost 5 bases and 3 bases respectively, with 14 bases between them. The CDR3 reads CASSPGGSGYEQYF. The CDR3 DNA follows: TGTGCCAGCAGTCCAGGCGGTAGCGGCTACGAGCAGTACTTC.

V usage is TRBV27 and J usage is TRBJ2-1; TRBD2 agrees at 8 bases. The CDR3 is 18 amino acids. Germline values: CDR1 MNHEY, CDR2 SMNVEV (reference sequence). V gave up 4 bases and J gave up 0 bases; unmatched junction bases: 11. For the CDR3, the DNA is TGTGCCAGCAGTTCTTACGACCGAGCGGGGGACTCCTACAATGAGCAGTTCTTC. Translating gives CASSSYDRAGDSYNEQFF.

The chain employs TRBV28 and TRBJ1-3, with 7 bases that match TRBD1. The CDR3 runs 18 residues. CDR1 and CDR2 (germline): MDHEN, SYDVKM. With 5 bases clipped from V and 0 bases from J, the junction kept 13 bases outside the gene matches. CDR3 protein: CASSLLGQVPSSGNTIYF. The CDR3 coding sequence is TGTGCCAGCAGTCTCTTAGGACAGGTACCCAGCTCTGGAAACACCATATATTTT.

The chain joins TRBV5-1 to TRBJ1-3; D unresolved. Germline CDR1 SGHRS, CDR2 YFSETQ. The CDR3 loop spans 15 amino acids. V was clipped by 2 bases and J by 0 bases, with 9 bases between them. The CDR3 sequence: CASSLPASSGNTIYF. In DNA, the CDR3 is TGCGCCAGCAGCTTACCAGCGAGCTCTGGAAACACCATATATTTT.

CDR3 nucleotide sequence: TGTGCCAGCAGCGCCACGACAGCGAACACTGAAGCTTTCTTT. Encoded protein: CASSATTANTEAFF. The V gene is TRBV7-9, the J gene TRBJ1-1, with D possibly being TRBD1 (5 bases). Between the trimmed V and J ends, which lost 5 bases and 1 base, there was a span of 11 bases. The CDR3 runs 14 residues. Germline CDR1 and CDR2: SEHNR and FQNEAQ (reference sequence).

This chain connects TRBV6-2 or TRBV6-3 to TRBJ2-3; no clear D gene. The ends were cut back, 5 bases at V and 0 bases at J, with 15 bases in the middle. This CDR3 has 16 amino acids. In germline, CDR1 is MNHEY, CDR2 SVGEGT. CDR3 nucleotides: TGTGCCAGCAGTCTCCTGGGCCTCCCGAGCACAGATACGCAGTATTTT. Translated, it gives CASSLLGLPSTDTQYF.

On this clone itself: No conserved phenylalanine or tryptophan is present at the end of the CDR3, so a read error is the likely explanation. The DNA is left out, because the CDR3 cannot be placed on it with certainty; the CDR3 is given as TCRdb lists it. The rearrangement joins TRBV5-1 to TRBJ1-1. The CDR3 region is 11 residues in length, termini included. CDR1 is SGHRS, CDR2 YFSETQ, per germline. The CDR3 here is CASSSYTGLTI.

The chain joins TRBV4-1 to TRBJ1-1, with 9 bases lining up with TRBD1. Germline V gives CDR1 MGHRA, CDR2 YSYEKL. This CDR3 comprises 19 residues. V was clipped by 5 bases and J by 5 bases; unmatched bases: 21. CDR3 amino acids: CASSTPPVRTGASRTEAFF. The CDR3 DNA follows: TGCGCCAGCAGCACGCCCCCCGTTAGGACAGGGGCTTCGCGGACTGAAGCTTTCTTT.

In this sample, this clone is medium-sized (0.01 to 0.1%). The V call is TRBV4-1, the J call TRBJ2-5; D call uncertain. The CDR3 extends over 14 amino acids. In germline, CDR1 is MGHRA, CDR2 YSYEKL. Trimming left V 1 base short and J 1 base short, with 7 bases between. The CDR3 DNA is TGCGCCAGCAGCCAAGTGGCAGGCCAAGAGACCCAGTACTTC. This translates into CASSQVAGQETQYF.

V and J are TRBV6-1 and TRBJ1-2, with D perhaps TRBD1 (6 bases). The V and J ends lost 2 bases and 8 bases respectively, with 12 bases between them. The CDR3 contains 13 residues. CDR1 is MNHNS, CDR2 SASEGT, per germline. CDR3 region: CASSENRAAGYTF. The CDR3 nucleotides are TGTGCCAGCAGTGAAAACAGGGCGGCAGGCTACACCTTC.

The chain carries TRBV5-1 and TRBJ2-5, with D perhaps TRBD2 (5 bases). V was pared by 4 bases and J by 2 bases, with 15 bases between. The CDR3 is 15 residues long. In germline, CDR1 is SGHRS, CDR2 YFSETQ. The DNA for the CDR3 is TGCGCCAGCAGCCCCCGGACTCGCCAGCAAGAGACCCAGTACTTC. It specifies CASSPRTRQQETQYF.